Sequencing of this T cell receptor (beta chain) was carried out in a study of cytomegalovirus exposure and HLA in healthy donors. General study points: When a later analysis was performed, an Asian-associated ancestry cluster reportedly had fewer N-insertions than the roughly 670-donor mean.

The PCR employed 60 Vbeta primers together with 13 Jbeta primers. Sequencing used immunoSEQ multiplex PCR; TCRdb keeps in-frame clones, though not all of them. This table has around 220,000 clones, roughly 70% appearing once. The ends were cut back, 3 bases at V and 4 bases at J, with 10 bases in the middle. This CDR3 is built from 14 residues. CDR1 is SGDLS and CDR2 is YYNGEE in the germline V gene. This clone was recorded a few times. As yet, its antigen is unknown. The TCR comes from a woman under 40 in good health and CMV-seronegative. V is TRBV9 and J is TRBJ1-4, with D perhaps TRBD1 (5 bases). Sequencing input: PBMCs. In DNA form, the CDR3 reads TGTGCCAGCAGCGCAAGGGGTGATAATGAAAAACTGTTTTTT. Translated: CASSARGDNEKLFF.